A selection of T cell receptor beta chains follows, all from one sample in a study of CD8+ T cells in alopecia areata. Profiled with immunoSEQ multiplex PCR; TCRdb holds only in-frame clones, not every one. The sample lists 9,500 to 15,000 clones, approximately 60% occurring once. The sample consisted of skin. The receptors come from a human donor with alopecia areata. Both conserved end residues are part of each CDR3. The D gene is left open where the match is weak. A clone size is listed for some rows: how often the clone was seen (once, few, many), or a class if it is expanded.

TRBJ2-2 TRBD1 TRBV7-9 - TGTGCCAGCAGCTCATATACAGGACAGGGCTGGACGAACACCGGGGAGCTGTTTTTT CASSSYTGQGWTNTGELFF
TRBJ1-5 - TRBV7-4 - TGTGCCAGCAGCTTAGGGCCCCATAGCAATCAGCCCCAGCATTTT CASSLGPHSNQPQHF
TRBJ1-5 TRBD1 TRBV6-5 - TGTGCCAGCAGTTACGGGGGACAGGGGCTTTTGCCCCAGCATTTT CASSYGGQGLLPQHF
TRBJ1-1 - TRBV10-3 few TGTGCCATCAGGGAGGACAGCATTAACACTGAAGCTTTCTTT CAIREDSINTEAFF
TRBJ1-1 TRBD1 TRBV29-1 - TGCAGCGTTGGGGGACAGGAAGCTTTCTTT CSVGGQEAFF
TRBJ2-7 TRBD1 TRBV6-5 - TGTGCCAGAGTAACAGGGGGCCGATTTTGCTACGAGCAGTACTTC CARVTGGRFCYEQYF
TRBJ2-3 TRBD2 TRBV29-1 - TGCAGCGTTGTAGGCGGGAGGGAGAGGGGCACAGATACGCAGTATTTT CSVVGGRERGTDTQYF
TRBJ1-5 - TRBV27 - TGTGCCAGCAGTTTAACAGGGAGCCTCAATCAGCCCCAGCATTTT CASSLTGSLNQPQHF
TRBJ2-6 - TRBV23-1 - TGCGCCAGCAGTAAACAACAGGGCTTGAACTCTGGGGCCAACGTCCTGACTTTC CASSKQQGLNSGANVLTF
TRBJ2-3 - TRBV13 - TGTGCCAGCAGCTTAGCGGGTCCCACAGATACGCAGTATTTT CASSLAGPTDTQYF
TRBJ1-4 - TRBV27 few TGTGCCAGCAGTCATAGGGGGACCGAGGGGGGTGAAAAACTGTTTTTT CASSHRGTEGGEKLFF
TRBJ2-2 - TRBV7-9 - TGTGCCAGCAGCCCGGCGGCGGAGCTGTTTTTT CASSPAAELFF
TRBJ2-1 - TRBV28 - TGTGCCAGCAGTTCCCCAACCGGCCGACTAGTCGGTTACAATGAGCAGTTCTTC CASSSPTGRLVGYNEQFF
TRBJ2-7 TRBD2 TRBV11-2 - TGTGCCAGCAGCTCAGGGGGGGTAGCGGGAGACTCCTACGAGCAGTACTTC CASSSGGVAGDSYEQYF
TRBJ2-1 TRBD2 TRBV19 - TGTGCCAGTAGTACCCAGCGGGGGCGCCAGTTCTTC CASSTQRGRQFF
TRBJ2-1 TRBD1 TRBV30 once TGTGCCTGTCGACAGGGAGACTACAATGAGCAGTTCTTC CACRQGDYNEQFF
TRBJ2-3 - TRBV18 - TGTGCCAGCTCACCTCCTGCGGCCACAGATACGCAGTATTTT CASSPPAATDTQYF
TRBJ2-3 - TRBV9 - TGTGCCAGCAGCGTGTCCAGCTTGGGTAGGACGCAGTATTTT CASSVSSLGRTQYF
TRBJ1-2 - TRBV7-2 - TGTGCCAGCAGCTTAATGTGGACGGACGGGGGAAGGGGCTACACCTTC CASSLMWTDGGRGYTF
TRBJ2-5 - TRBV4-2 few TGTGCCAGCAGCCAAGACGAGGTAACGGCAGAGACCCAGTACTTC CASSQDEVTAETQYF
TRBJ2-3 - TRBV6-1 - TGTGCCAGCACCGATTTAGCGGATACGCAGTATTTT CASTDLADTQYF
TRBJ1-2 - TRBV25-1 - TGTGCCAGCTATGGGGATTTACACTATGGCTACACCTTC CASYGDLHYGYTF
TRBJ1-1 - TRBV15 - TGTGCCACCCTTCCTGGGGGTGGGAGGAACACTGAAGCTTTCTTT CATLPGGGRNTEAFF